This TCR beta chain originates from a study of blood T cell repertoires in COVID-19. The wider study: PBMCs, B-cell-depleted T cells, or T cells were the source of the cDNA or gDNA that made up the material.

CDR3 length equals 15 residues. V trimming: 4 bases; J trimming: 7 bases; junction bases outside the gene matches: 11. The germline V gene has CDR1 SGDLS and CDR2 YYNGEE. Methods used by the authors: Using reference gene primer amplification, nucleated cell counts were estimated. The protocol was immunoSEQ multiplex PCR, while the TCRdb copy is restricted to in-frame clones and leaves out a portion. V, J and clone size are taken as reported in that table, and D and trimming were inferred from the DNA itself. The table has some 150,000 clones, approximately 85% seen once. The chain is built from TRBV9 and TRBJ2-1; 7 nucleotides agree with TRBD2. This receptor was taken from a man in his 60s with COVID-19, enrolled during active disease. The sample comprised peripheral blood. The CDR3 DNA reads TGTGCCAGCAGCTTGGGAGGGGTTAAGACGAATGAGCAGTTCTTC. This codes for CASSLGGVKTNEQFF.